Described below is a single T cell receptor (beta chain) sequence and its context. This sample includes further DNA sequences coding for the same CDR3. Between the trimmed V and J ends, which lost 6 bases and 5 bases, there was a span of 10 bases. Per germline, CDR1 DFQATT and CDR2 SNEGSKA (reference sequence). CDR3 length equals 11 residues. Authors' data handling: Estimated nucleated cell counts came from reference gene primer amplification. Repertoires were generated with immunoSEQ multiplex PCR, while TCRdb's copy carries only in-frame clones and drops some. That table supplies the V and J calls and clone size; D and trimming were determined from the DNA. Of hundreds of thousands of clones detected, 70% to 90% appear once; the ten largest clones hold over 1.3%. This record belongs to a study of blood T cell repertoires in COVID-19. Study-level information: Whether acute or convalescent, the COVID-19 samples came from the United States, Italy and Spain. The analysed material was cDNA or gDNA that came from T cells, B-cell-depleted T cells, or PBMCs.

Specimen: peripheral blood. The TCR sequence derives from a woman in her 30s with active or convalescent COVID-19. The chain employs TRBV20-1 and TRBJ1-2, with TRBD1 as a possible D gene (6 bases). The CDR3: CSARGIYGYTF. CDR3 nucleotides: TGCAGTGCGAGGGGGATTTATGGCTACACCTTC.